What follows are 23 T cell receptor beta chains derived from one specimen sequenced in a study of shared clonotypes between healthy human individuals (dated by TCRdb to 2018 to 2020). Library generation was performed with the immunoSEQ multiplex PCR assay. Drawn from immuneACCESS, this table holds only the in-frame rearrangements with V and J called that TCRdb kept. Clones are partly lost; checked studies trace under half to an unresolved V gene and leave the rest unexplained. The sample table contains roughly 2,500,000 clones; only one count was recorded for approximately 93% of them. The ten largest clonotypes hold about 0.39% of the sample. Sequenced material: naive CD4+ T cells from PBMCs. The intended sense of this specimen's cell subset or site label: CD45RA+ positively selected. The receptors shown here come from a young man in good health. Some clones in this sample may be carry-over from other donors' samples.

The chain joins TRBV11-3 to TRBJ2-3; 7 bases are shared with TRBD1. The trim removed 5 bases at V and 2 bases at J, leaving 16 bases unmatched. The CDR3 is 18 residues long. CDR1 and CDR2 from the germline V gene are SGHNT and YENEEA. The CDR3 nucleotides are TGTGCCAGCAGCCTACGACAGGGTAAAGGGTTGGACACAGATACGCAGTATTTT. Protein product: CASSLRQGKGLDTDTQYF. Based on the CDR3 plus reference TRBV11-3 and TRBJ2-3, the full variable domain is EAGVVQSPRYKIIEKKQPVAFWCNPISGHNTLYWYLQNLGQGPELLIRYENEEAVDDSQLPKDRFSAERLKGVDSTLKIQPAELGDSAVYLCASSLRQGKGLDTDTQYFGPGTRLTVL.

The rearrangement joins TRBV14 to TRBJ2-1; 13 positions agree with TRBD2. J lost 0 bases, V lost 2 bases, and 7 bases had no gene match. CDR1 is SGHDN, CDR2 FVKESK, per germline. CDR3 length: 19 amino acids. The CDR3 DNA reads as TGTGCCAGCAGCCAACCTGGGACTAGCGGGACCTACTCCTACAATGAGCAGTTCTTC. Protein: CASSQPGTSGTYSYNEQFF.

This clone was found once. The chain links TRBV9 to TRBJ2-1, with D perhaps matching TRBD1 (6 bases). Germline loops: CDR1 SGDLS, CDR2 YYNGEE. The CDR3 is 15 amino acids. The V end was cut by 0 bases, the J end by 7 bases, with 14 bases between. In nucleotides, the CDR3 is TGTGCCAGCAGCGTAGCTGGGGGCACGTCGAATGAGCAGTTCTTC. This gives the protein CASSVAGGTSNEQFF.

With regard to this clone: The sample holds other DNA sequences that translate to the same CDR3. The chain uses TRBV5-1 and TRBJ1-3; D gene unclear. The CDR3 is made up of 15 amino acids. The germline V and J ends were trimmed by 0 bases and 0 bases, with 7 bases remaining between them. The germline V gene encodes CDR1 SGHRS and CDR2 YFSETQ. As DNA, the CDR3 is TGCGCCAGCAGCTTGGCCATGAGCTCTGGAAACACCATATATTTT. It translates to CASSLAMSSGNTIYF.

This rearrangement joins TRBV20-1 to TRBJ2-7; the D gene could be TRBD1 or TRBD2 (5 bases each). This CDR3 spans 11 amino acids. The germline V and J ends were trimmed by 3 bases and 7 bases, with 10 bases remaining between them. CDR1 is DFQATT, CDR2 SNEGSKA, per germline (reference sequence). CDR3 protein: CSARGQREQYF. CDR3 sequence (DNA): TGCAGTGCTAGGGGGCAGCGGGAGCAGTACTTC.

The CDR3 loop reads CASGLSRTQNTEAFF. The CDR3 nucleotides read TGTGCTAGTGGTTTGTCCCGGACCCAGAACACTGAAGCTTTCTTT. The chain has TRBV12-5 and TRBJ1-1; D unresolved. Germline CDR1 is LGHNT and CDR2 is FRNRAP. V shed 2 bases and J shed 1 base, with 11 bases lying between them. The CDR3 has 15 amino acids.

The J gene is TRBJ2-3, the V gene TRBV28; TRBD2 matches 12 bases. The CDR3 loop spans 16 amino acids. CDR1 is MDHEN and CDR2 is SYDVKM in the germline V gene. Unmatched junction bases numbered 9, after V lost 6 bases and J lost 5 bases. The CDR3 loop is CASSQTSGRPGDTQYF. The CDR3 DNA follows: TGTGCCAGCAGCCAGACTAGCGGGAGACCCGGAGATACGCAGTATTTT.

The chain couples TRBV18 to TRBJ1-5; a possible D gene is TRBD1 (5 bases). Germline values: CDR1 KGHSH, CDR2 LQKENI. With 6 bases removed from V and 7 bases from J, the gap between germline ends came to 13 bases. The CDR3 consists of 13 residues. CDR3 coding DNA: TGTGCCAGCTCGACAGAGGGGTTACAGCCCCAGCATTTT. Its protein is CASSTEGLQPQHF.

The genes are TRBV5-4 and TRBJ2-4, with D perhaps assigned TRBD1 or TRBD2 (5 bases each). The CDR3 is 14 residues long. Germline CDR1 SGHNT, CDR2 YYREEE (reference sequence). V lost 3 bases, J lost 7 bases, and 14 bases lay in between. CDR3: CASSWGPLGNIQYF. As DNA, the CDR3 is TGTGCCAGCAGCTGGGGACCCTTGGGGAACATTCAGTACTTC.

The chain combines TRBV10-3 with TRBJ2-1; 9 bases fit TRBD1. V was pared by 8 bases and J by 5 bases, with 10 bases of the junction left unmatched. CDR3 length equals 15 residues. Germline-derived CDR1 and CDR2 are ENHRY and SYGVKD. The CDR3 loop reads CAIGQTGGVDNEQFF. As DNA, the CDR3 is TGTGCCATCGGCCAAACAGGGGGCGTTGACAATGAGCAGTTCTTC.

Here the CDR3 DNA reads TGTGCCAGCAGCTTAGGAGGGCTAGCGGTCTTGAAAAACATTCAGTACTTC. This encodes CASSLGGLAVLKNIQYF. The chain carries TRBV7-2 and TRBJ2-4; 7 nucleotides line up with TRBD2. Unmatched junction bases numbered 10, after V lost 1 base and J lost 4 bases. There are 17 residues in the CDR3. The germline CDR1 and CDR2 sequences are SGHTA and FQGNSA. The variable domain in full, with the rest retrieved from reference TRBV7-2 and TRBJ2-4, is GAGVSQSPSNKVTEKGKDVELRCDPISGHTALYWYRQSLGQGLEFLIYFQGNSAPDKSGLPSDRFSAERTGGSVSTLTIQRTQQEDSAVYLCASSLGGLAVLKNIQYFGAGTRLSVL.

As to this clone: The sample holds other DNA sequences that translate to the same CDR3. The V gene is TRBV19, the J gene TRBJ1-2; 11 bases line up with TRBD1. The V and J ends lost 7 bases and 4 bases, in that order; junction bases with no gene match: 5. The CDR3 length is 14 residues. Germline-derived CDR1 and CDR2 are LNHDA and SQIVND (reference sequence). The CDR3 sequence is CASTRDRGFYGYTF. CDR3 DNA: TGTGCCAGTACCAGGGACAGGGGGTTCTATGGCTACACCTTC.

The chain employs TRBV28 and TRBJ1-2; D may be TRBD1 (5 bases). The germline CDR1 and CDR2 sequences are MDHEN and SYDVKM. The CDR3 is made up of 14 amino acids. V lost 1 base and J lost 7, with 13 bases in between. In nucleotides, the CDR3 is TGTGCCAGCAGTTTATTGGGGGAGGTGGGTGGCTACACCTTC. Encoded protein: CASSLLGEVGGYTF.

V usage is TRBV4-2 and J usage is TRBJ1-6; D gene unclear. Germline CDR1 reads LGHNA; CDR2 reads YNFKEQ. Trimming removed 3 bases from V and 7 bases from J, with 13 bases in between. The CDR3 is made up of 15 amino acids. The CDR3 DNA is TGTGCCAGCAGCCACGGGGAGGTGTTAAATTCACCCCTCCACTTT. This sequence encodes CASSHGEVLNSPLHF.

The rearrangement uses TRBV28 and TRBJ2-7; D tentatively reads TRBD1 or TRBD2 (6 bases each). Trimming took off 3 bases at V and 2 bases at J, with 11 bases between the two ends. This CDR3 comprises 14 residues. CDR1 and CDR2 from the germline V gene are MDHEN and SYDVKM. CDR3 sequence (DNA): TGTGCCAGCAGTTTGCAGGGGAGGACCTACGAGCAGTACTTC. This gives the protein CASSLQGRTYEQYF.

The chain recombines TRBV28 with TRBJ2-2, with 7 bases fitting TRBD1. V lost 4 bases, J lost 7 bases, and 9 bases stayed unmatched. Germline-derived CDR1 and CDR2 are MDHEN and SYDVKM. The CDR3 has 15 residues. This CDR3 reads CASSSAGGQFGELFF. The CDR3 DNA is TGTGCCAGCAGTTCTGCAGGGGGTCAGTTCGGGGAGCTGTTTTTT.

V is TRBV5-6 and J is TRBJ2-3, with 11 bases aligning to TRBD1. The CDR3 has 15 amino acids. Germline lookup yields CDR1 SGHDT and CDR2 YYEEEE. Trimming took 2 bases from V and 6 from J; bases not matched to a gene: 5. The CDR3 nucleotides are TGTGCCAGCAGCTTCCGGGACAGGGGGTCCGATACGCAGTATTTT. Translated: CASSFRDRGSDTQYF.

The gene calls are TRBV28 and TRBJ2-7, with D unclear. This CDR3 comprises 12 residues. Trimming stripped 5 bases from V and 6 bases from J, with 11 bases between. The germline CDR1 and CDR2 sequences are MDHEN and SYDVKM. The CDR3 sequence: CASSPIISEQYF. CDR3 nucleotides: TGTGCCAGCAGTCCGATAATCTCCGAGCAGTACTTC.

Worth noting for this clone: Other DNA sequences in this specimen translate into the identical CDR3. This CDR3 reads CASSPDRGREKLFF. The CDR3 DNA follows: TGCGCCAGCAGCCCGGACCGAGGCAGAGAAAAACTGTTTTTT. The V and J genes are TRBV5-1 and TRBJ1-4; no definite D call. CDR1 is SGHRS and CDR2 is YFSETQ in the germline V gene. The CDR3 covers 14 residues. Trimming stripped 4 bases from V and 8 bases from J, with 15 bases between.

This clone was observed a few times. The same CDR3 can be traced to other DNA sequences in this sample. The CDR3 DNA is TGTGCCAGCAGTGAATTCAACACTGAAGCTTTCTTT. Translated, it gives CASSEFNTEAFF. V is TRBV25-1 and J is TRBJ1-1; no reliable D call. V lost 1 base and J lost 2, with 2 bases in between. Germline V gene data show CDR1 as MGHDK and CDR2 as SYGVNS. The CDR3 length is 12 residues.

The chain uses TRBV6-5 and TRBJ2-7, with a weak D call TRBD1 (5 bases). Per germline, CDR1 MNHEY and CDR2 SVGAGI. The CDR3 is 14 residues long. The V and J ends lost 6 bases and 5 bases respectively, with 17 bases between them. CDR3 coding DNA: TGTGCCAGCAGGCCACACAGGATACAACACGAGCAGTACTTC. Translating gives CASRPHRIQHEQYF.

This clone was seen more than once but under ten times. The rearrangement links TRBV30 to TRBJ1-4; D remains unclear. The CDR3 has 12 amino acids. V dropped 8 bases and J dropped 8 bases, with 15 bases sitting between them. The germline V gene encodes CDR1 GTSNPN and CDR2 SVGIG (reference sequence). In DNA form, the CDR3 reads TGTGCCCTCAATTGGGTGGAGGAAAAACTGTTTTTT. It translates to CALNWVEEKLFF.

This CDR3 reads CASSHILRDTDTEAFF. CDR3 nucleotides: TGTGCCAGCAGTCATATCCTCAGGGACACAGACACTGAAGCTTTCTTT. This chain connects TRBV6-4 to TRBJ1-1; a weak D match, TRBD1 (6 bases). Trimming took 5 bases from V and 3 from J, leaving 19 bases between them. Germline V gives CDR1 MRHNA, CDR2 SNTAGT. The CDR3 has 16 amino acids.